This TCR beta chain appears in the sequencing data of a study of T cells in Graves' hyperthyroidism and ophthalmopathy (dated by TCRdb to the late 2010s). Background on the whole study: Peripheral blood samples were taken at the time of initial diagnosis, prior to any treatment. Following sampling, methimazole starting at 30 mg daily was given to hyperthyroidism patients, and high-dose intravenous methylprednisolone was given to ophthalmopathy patients. An independent validation cohort of around 19 hyperthyroidism patients and roughly 16 patients who later progressed to ophthalmopathy tested prospective prediction of ophthalmopathy. The paper reports TCR Vbeta CDR3 sequencing of approximately 130 peripheral blood samples: 40 to 45 ophthalmopathy, about 75 hyperthyroidism and around 17 progressor patients. The 75 to 100 discovery patients were randomly split 7:3 into training and test sets. Thyroid tissue and blood T-cell repertoires from six Graves' hyperthyroidism patients were also compared in the study. To identify distinguishing TCR V-J signatures, a discovery cohort of some 100 patients was used, comprising 43 with Graves' ophthalmopathy and approximately 58 with stable Graves' hyperthyroidism.

V trim: 4 bases; J trim: 4 bases; unmatched bases: 6. CDR1 and CDR2, per the germline V gene, are MDHEN and SYDVKM. The CDR3 runs 14 residues from the cysteine to the phenylalanine. Kept here is only the CDR3 DNA, which spans 42 bases and is read in frame from base 1. Results and caveats for the whole study, not just this receptor: Most expanded thyroid clonotypes (frequency above 0.001) were also found in blood, which suggests that blood repertoires may mirror thyroid immune responses. A 13 V-J signature model separated ophthalmopathy from stable hyperthyroidism, with approximately 87% sensitivity and roughly 81% specificity in cross-validation and 80%/75% in testing. In validation, the model predicted progression to ophthalmopathy with around 71% sensitivity and 72.22% specificity, a median of around six months before onset. Sample size was not statistically predetermined, and blinding of investigators to group allocation was not performed.

To note about this clonotype: Its specific antigen is unknown. No per-base quality is available; no much larger clone lies one base away.

Stable Graves' hyperthyroidism was defined as no progression to ophthalmopathy during 18 months of follow-up. Hyperthyroidism patients were newly diagnosed, with disease duration under 2 months, and aged 18 to 65 years. Exclusion was applied to patients with uncontrolled infections, other autoimmune diseases, pregnancy or lactation. Diagnoses relied on clinical symptoms, serum thyroxine and TRAb, thyroid ultrasound and orbital computed tomography. PBMCs were separated from roughly 9.6 ml of fresh peripheral blood using Ficoll-Paque density gradient centrifugation. Total RNA was extracted using Trizol reagent, and RNA quality was assessed on an Agilent 2100 Bioanalyzer. The TCR beta CDR3 regions were amplified from the RNA transcripts. A first-round RT-PCR of the TCR CDR3 used the HTBI primer set with the Qiagen OneStep RT-PCR kit. The libraries were constructed in a second round of multiplex PCR and then size-selected and purified. Sequencing of the libraries was done on an Illumina HiSeq2000 using paired-end 100 bp reads. The study's own analysis went as follows. SOAPnuke was used to process the raw data, removing reads that contained adapters or uncalled bases, had a mean Phred below 15, or lacked an exact match to the constant primer or identifier. COPE v1.2.5 was used to merge the high-quality paired reads, and each unique nucleotide sequence was defined as a clonotype. MiTCR v1.1 was used to align the clonotypes against IMGT TRBV, TRBD and TRBJ reference segments. Only V-J combinations with frequency above 0.0001, covering about 99% of repertoires, were analysed. The TCS score was defined as F50 (clonal expansion) divided by E x V (chaos), with BLOSUM62-based TCRdist calculated between CDR3 peptides within each V-J. Welch's t-statistics and random forest reduced 450 to 600 V-J features to about 12, which were used in a naive Bayes classifier (R e1071). TCRdb cleaned the public reads at Q25 with fastp, built clones with MiXCR and kept in-frame beta chains. Records with the same CDR3 protein are collapsed into one entry carrying the most frequent genes and DNA. The authors' filters were not applied to this entry. The sample has around 520,000 distinct CDR3 sequences on record, 14% of them singletons. The biggest ten clones account for approximately 13% of the sample.

The sample taken for sequencing was blood. The TCR originated in a woman in her thirties or forties with Graves' hyperthyroidism. This receptor chain uses TRBV28 and TRBJ2-7, with 8 bases matching TRBD2. The CDR3 reads as follows: CASSSLAGLYEQYF. Read as DNA, the sequence is TGTGCCAGCAGTTCCCTAGCGGGTCTTTACGAGCAGTACTTC.